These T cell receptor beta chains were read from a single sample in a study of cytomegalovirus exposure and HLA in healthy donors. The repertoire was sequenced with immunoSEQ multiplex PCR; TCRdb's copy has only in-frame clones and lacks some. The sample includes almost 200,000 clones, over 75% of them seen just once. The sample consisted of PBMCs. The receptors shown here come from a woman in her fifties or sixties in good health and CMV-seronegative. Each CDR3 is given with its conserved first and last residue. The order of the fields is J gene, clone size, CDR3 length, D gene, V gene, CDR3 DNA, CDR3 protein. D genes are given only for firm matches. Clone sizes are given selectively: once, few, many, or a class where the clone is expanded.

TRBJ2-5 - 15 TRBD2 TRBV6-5 TGTGCCAGCCGAACGGGCGGGAGGCAGGTTGAGACCCAGTACTTC CASRTGGRQVETQYF
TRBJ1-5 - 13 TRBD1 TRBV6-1 TGTGCCAGCAGAGACAGGGTTCCTCAGCCCCAGCATTTT CASRDRVPQPQHF
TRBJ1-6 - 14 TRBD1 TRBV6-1 TGTGCCAGCAGTGACCGGGACAGTAATTCACCCCTCCACTTT CASSDRDSNSPLHF
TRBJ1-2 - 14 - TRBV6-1 TGTGCCAGCACCACTACGGGGGAGTTCTATGGCTACACCTTC CASTTTGEFYGYTF
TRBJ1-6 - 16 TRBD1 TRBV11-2 TGTGCCAGCAGCTTCCCGGGACAGGGGGCACAATCACCCCTCCACTTT CASSFPGQGAQSPLHF
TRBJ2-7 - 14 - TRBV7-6 TGTGCCAGCAGCCCCGACAGCGCTACCTACGAGCAGTACTTC CASSPDSATYEQYF
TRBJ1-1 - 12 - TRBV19 TGTGCCAGTAGTATCGGGGGACCTGAAGCTTTCTTT CASSIGGPEAFF
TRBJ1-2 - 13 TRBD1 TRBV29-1 TGCAGCGTTGACATCCCAGGGGGCTATGGCTACACCTTC CSVDIPGGYGYTF
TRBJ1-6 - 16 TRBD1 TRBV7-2 TGTGCCAGCAGTTTGCAATGGGACAGGGGGTTATCACCCCTCCACTTT CASSLQWDRGLSPLHF
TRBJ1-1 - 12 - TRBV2 TGTGCCAGTAGCAGATTGAACACTGAAGCTTTCTTT CASSRLNTEAFF
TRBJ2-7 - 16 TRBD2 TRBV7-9 TGTGCCAGCAGTCCACAACCGGGACTAGGCCCCTACGAGCAGTACTTC CASSPQPGLGPYEQYF
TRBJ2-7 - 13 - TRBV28 TGTGCCAGCAGTTTAAGGAGAAGGAACGAGCAGTACTTC CASSLRRRNEQYF
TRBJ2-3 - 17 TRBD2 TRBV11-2 TGTGCCAGCAGCTCCGGACTAGCGGGAGTTCGGGCAGATACGCAGTATTTT CASSSGLAGVRADTQYF
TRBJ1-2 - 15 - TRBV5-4 TGTGCCAGCAGCCTAGAAACTCGGCAGGGCTATGGCTACACCTTC CASSLETRQGYGYTF
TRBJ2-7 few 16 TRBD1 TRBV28 TGTGCCAGCAGCCTTTCTGACAGGGGCCGAACCTACGAGCAGTACTTC CASSLSDRGRTYEQYF
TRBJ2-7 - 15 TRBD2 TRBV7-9 TGTGCCAGCAGCCCGGGACTAGCGGGAGCCCCCGAGCAGTACTTC CASSPGLAGAPEQYF
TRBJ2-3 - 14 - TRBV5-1 TGCGCCAGCAGTCAAAATTCCGGGGCAGATACGCAGTATTTT CASSQNSGADTQYF
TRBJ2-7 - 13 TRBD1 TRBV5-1 TGCGCCAGCAAGGGACAGGGCTTCTACGAGCAGTACTTC CASKGQGFYEQYF
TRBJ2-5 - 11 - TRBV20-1 TGCTCCCCGCCTTCTGAGGAGACCCAGTACTTC CSPPSEETQYF
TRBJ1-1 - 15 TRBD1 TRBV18 TGTGCTAGCTCGACAGGGGGGCAATTGAACACTGAAGCTTTCTTT CASSTGGQLNTEAFF
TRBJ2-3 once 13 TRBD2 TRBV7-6 TGTGCCAGCAGCTTATCAGCGGGAATGCCGCAGTATTTT CASSLSAGMPQYF
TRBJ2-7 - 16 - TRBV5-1 TGCGCCAGCAGCTTGGCCATATCGTCGGGGTCCTACGAGCAGTACTTC CASSLAISSGSYEQYF
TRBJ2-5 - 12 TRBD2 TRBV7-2 TGTGCCAGCAGCTCGGGGGGGGAGACCCAGTACTTC CASSSGGETQYF
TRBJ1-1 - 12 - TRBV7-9 TGTGCCAGCAGTGGCGGGAATACTGAAGCTTTCTTT CASSGGNTEAFF
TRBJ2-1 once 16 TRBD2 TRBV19 TGTGCCAGTAGTAAGTCGAGCGGGAGGGCCAACAATGAGCAGTTCTTC CASSKSSGRANNEQFF
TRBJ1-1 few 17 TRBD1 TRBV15 TGTGCCACCAGCAGAGATCATTCGGGACAGCAGAACACTGAAGCTTTCTTT CATSRDHSGQQNTEAFF
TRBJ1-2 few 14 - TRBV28 TGTGCCAGCAGGACTCAGCGGGTGAACTATGGCTACACCTTC CASRTQRVNYGYTF
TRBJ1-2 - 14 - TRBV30 TGTGCCGGGGGCAGGGGCGGGCTAGGCTATGGCTACACCTTC CAGGRGGLGYGYTF
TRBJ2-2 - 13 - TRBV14 TGTGCCAGCACCAGGGACTTCCGCGGGGAGCTGTTTTTT CASTRDFRGELFF
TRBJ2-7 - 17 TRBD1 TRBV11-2 TGTGCCAGCAGCTCCCGACAGGGCGGTAAGAGCTCCTACGAGCAGTACTTC CASSSRQGGKSSYEQYF
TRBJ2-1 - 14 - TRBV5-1 TGCGCCAGCAGCTTGACAGGCCCTTCGGATGAGCAGTTCTTC CASSLTGPSDEQFF
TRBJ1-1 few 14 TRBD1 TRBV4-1 TGCGCCAGCAGCCTTGGGACAGGGGACACTGAAGCTTTCTTT CASSLGTGDTEAFF
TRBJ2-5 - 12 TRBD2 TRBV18 TGTGCCAGCTCACTTAGCGGGGAGACCCAGTACTTC CASSLSGETQYF
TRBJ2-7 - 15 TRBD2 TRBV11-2 TGTGCCAGCAGCCGACTAGCGGGACTTTCCTACGAGCAGTACTTC CASSRLAGLSYEQYF
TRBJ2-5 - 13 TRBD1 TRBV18 TGTGCCAGCTCCGGGACAGGGGGAGAGACCCAGTACTTC CASSGTGGETQYF
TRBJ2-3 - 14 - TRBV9 TGTGCCAGCAGCGGGGTGACAAGCACAGATACGCAGTATTTT CASSGVTSTDTQYF
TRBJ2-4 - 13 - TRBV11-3 TGTGCCAGCAGCTTACAAGGGGCAAGCATTCAGTACTTC CASSLQGASIQYF
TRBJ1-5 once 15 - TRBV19 TGTGCCAGTAGCCGGCAGGTTTATAGCAATCAGCCCCAGCATTTT CASSRQVYSNQPQHF
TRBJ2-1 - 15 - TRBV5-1 TGCGCCAGCAGCCTTTGGGGCGACTCCTACAATGAGCAGTTCTTC CASSLWGDSYNEQFF
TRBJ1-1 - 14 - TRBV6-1 TGTGCCAGCAGTACTACCGGGGGGAGCACTGAAGCTTTCTTT CASSTTGGSTEAFF
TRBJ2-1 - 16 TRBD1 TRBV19 TGTGCCAGTACCTCGGGACAGGCGAGCTCCTACAATGAGCAGTTCTTC CASTSGQASSYNEQFF
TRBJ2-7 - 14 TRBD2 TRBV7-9 TGTGCCAGCAGCCCCGGGACTACAGCCTACGAGCAGTACTTC CASSPGTTAYEQYF
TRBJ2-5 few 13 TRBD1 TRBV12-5 TGTGCTAGTGGTTTGGAGACAGGGCAGACCCAGTACTTC CASGLETGQTQYF
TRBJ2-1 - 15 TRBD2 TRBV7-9 TGTGCCAGCAGCCCACCGGGACTAGCGGGTAATGAGCAGTTCTTC CASSPPGLAGNEQFF
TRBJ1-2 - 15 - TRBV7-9 TGTGCCAGCAGCCCTGGGGCAGGGAGGAACTATGGCTACACCTTC CASSPGAGRNYGYTF
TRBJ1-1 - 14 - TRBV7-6 TGTGCCAGCAGCTCGACGGCGGGGGACACTGAAGCTTTCTTT CASSSTAGDTEAFF
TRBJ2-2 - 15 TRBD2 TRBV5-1 TGCGCCAGCAGCTTGGCCGAGGGAGGGACCGGGGAGCTGTTTTTT CASSLAEGGTGELFF